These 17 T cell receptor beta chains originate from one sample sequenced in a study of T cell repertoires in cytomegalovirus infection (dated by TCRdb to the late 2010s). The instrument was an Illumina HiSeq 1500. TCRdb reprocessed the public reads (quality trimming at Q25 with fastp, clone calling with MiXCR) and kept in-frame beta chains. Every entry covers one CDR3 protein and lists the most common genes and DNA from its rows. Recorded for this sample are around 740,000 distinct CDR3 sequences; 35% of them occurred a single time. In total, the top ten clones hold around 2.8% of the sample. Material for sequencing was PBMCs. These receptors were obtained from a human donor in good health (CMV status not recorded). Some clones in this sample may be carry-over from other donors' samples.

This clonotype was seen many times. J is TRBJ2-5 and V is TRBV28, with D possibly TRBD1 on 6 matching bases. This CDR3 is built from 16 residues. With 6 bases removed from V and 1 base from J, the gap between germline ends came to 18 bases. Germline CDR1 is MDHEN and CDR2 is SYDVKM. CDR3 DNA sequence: TGTGCCAGCAGGACCAACAGGGTCTATCGCCAAGAGACCCAGTACTTC. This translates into CASRTNRVYRQETQYF.

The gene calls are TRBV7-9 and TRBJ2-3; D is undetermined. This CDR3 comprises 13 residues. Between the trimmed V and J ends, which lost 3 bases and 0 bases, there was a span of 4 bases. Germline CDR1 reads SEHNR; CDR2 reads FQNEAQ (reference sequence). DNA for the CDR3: TGTGCCAGCAGCTTTTACAGCACAGATACGCAGTATTTT. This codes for CASSFYSTDTQYF.

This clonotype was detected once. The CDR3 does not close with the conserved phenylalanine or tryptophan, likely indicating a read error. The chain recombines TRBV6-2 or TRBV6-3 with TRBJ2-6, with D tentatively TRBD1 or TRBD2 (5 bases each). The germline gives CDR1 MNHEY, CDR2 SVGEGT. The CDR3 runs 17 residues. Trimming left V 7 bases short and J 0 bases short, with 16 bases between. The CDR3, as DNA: TGTGCCAGCACCCTGTGGGGGAAGGGCTCTGGGGCCAACGTCCTGACTTTA. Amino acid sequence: CASTLWGKGSGANVLTL.

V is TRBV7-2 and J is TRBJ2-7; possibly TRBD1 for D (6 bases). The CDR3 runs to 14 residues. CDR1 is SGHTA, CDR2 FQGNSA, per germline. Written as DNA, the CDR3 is TGTTCCACTGTGAGGGGGTATAGCTCCTACGAGCAGTACTTC. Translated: CSTVRGYSSYEQYF.

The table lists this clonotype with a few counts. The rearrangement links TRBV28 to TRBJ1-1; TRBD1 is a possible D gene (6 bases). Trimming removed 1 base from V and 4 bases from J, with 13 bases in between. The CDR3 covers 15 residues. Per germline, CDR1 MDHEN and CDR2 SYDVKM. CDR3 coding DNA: TGTGCCAGCAGTTTATCATCCAGGGGTGGCACTGAAGCTTTCTTT. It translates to CASSLSSRGGTEAFF.

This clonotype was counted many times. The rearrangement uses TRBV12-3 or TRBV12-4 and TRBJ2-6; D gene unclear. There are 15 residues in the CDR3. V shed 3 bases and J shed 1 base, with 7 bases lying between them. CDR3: CASSFRASGANVLTF. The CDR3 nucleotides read TGTGCCAGCAGTTTTCGGGCGTCTGGGGCCAACGTCCTGACTTTC.

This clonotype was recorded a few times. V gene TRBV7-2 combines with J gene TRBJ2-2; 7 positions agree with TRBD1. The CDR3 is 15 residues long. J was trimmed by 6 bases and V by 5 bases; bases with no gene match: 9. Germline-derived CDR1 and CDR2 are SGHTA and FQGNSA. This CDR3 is CASSPRQGSAGELFF. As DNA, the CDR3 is TGTGCCAGCAGCCCCCGACAGGGTAGCGCCGGGGAGCTGTTTTTT.

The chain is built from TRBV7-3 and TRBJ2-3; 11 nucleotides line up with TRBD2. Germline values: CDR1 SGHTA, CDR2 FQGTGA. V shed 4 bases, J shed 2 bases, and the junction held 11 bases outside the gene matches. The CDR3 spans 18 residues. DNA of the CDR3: TGTGCCAGCAGCTCGCTAGCGGGAGGCCGGGGGTCCACAGATACGCAGTATTTT. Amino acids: CASSSLAGGRGSTDTQYF.

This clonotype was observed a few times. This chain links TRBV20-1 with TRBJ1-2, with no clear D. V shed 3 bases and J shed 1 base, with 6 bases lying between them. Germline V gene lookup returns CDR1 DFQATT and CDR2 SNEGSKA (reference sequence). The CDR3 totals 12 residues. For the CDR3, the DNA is TGCAGTGCTAGTGCAGTTAACTATGGCTACACCTTC. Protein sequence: CSASAVNYGYTF.

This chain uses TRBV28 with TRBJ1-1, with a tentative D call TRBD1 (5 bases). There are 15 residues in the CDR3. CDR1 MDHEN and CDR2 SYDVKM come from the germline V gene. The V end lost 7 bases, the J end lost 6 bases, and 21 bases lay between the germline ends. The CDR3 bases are TGTGCCAGCAACCTAACCCCCAGGAGCAGGGCTGAAGCTTTCTTT. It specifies CASNLTPRSRAEAFF.

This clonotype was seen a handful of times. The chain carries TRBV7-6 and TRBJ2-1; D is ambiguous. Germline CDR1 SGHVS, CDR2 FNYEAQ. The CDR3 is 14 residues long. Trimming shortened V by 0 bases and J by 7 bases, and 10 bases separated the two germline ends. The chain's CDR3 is CASSLALSFNEQFF. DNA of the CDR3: TGTGCCAGCAGCTTAGCGCTTTCTTTTAATGAGCAGTTCTTC.

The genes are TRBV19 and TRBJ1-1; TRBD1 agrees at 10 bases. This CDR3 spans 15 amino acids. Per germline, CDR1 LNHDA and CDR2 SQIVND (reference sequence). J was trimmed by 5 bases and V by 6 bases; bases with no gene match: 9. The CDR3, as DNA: TGTGCCAGTAGCCCGGGACAGGGGTTTATAACTGAAGCTTTCTTT. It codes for CASSPGQGFITEAFF.

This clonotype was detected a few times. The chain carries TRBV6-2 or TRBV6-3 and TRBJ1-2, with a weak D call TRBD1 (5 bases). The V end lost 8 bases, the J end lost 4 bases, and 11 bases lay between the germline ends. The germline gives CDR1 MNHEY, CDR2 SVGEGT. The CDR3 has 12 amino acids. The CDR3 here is CASFFGGYGYTF. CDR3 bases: TGTGCCAGCTTTTTCGGGGGCTATGGCTACACCTTC.

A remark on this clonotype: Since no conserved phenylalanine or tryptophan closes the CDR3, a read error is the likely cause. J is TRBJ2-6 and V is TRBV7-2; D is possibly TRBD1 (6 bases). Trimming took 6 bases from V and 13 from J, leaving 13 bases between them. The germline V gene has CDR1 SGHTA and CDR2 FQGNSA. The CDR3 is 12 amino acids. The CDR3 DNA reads TGTGCCAGCAGTCGGAACAGGGAAGTCCTGACTCGC. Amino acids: CASSRNREVLTR.

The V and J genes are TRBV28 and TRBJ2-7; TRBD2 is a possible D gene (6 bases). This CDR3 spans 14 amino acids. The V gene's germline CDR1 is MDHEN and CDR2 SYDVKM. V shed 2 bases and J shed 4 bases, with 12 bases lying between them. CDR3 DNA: TGTGCCAGCAGTTTAAGAGGGGACTGGTACGAGCAGTACTTC. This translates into CASSLRGDWYEQYF.

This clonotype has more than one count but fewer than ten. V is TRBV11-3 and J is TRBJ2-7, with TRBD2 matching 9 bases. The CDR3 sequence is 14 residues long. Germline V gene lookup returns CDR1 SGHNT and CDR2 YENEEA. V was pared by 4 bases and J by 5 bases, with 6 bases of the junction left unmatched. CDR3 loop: CASSSAGLANEQYF. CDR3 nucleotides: TGTGCCAGCAGCTCTGCCGGACTAGCGAACGAGCAGTACTTC.

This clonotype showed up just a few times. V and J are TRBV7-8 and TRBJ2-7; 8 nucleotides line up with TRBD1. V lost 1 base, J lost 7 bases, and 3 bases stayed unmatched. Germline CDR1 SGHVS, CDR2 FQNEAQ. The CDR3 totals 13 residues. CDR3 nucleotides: TGTGCCAGCAGCTTAGAAACAGGGGGGGAGCAGTACTTC. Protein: CASSLETGGEQYF. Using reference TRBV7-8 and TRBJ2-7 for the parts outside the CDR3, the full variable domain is GAGVSQSPRYKVAKRGQDVALRCDPISGHVSLFWYQQALGQGPEFLTYFQNEAQLDKSGLPSDRFFAERPEGSVSTLKIQRTQQEDSAVYLCASSLETGGEQYFGPGTRLTVT.